One T cell receptor (beta chain) is described in this entry. The data were taken from a study of blood T cell repertoires in COVID-19. About the research overall: The study drew acute and convalescent COVID-19 samples from the United States, Italy and Spain. PBMCs, B-cell-depleted T cells, or T cells were the source of the cDNA or gDNA that made up the material.

The CDR3 consists of 18 residues. Germline V gives CDR1 LGHNA, CDR2 YNFKEQ. V was clipped by 0 bases and J by 0 bases, with 17 bases between them. Symptom resolution, clearance, or two negative PCRs marked donors in Cohort 3 as recovered. As originally analysed: Amplification of reference gene primers was used by the study to estimate nucleated cell counts. The repertoire was sequenced with immunoSEQ multiplex PCR; TCRdb's copy has only in-frame clones and lacks some. That table supplies the V and J calls and clone size; D and trimming were determined from the DNA. The sample shows fewer than 250,000 clones, approximately 84% of them seen only once.

The clonotype comes from a woman in her 30s who had recovered from COVID-19. The sequenced material came from PBMCs or T cells enriched from blood (not recorded which). The gene calls are TRBV4-2 and TRBJ1-1; D is unclear. DNA of the CDR3: TGTGCCAGCAGCCAAGATTTTCCGGGGAGTATCCTGAACACTGAAGCTTTCTTT. Protein: CASSQDFPGSILNTEAFF.